The present T cell receptor beta chain was sequenced within a study of cytomegalovirus exposure and HLA in healthy donors. Germline-derived CDR1 and CDR2 are KGHSH and LQKENI. V lost 2 bases to trimming and J lost 1 base; unmatched junction nucleotides: 6. This CDR3 spans 16 amino acids. PCR was performed using 60 Vbeta and 13 Jbeta primers. Measured with immunoSEQ multiplex PCR; TCRdb has only the in-frame clones, and not every one. This table has approximately 70,000 clones, around 80% appearing once. Whole-study results and caveats: Some V segments could not be told apart, so they were left out, TRBV6-2 and TRBV6-3 among them. Most subjects' HLA-A and HLA-B alleles were reportedly predicted from TCR beta sequences. Many donors carried some public TCRs, although rarity characterized most TCR sequences. In a later analysis, CMV-associated beta chains were mostly HLA-associated, it appeared.

As to this clone: Antigen: not known.

Material: PBMCs. The V call is TRBV18, the J call TRBJ2-3, with 7 bases lining up with TRBD2. The sequence derives from a man aged 35 to 55 in good health and CMV-seronegative. DNA for the CDR3: TGTGCCAGCTCACCATTGGCTAGCGGAGGCACAGATACGCAGTATTTT. It specifies CASSPLASGGTDTQYF.